These T cell receptor beta chains were read from a single sample in a study of T-cell reconstitution after alpha-beta-depleted transplantation in children. A single record per CDR3 protein comes from TCRdb applying MiXCR to the PCR reads. The table shows roughly 350,000 distinct CDR3 sequences, with roughly 16% occurring only once. Specimen: PBMCs, mostly from graft donor cells, collected 360 days after TCRalphabeta/CD19-depleted stem cell transplant. All receptors derive from a male patient aged 2 to 10 who had a stem cell transplant for acute lymphoblastic leukemia, so the T cells may come from the graft donor. CDR3s include the opening cysteine and the closing phenylalanine or tryptophan. Each record gives: V gene, J gene, clone size, D gene, CDR3 DNA, CDR3 protein. D genes are given only for firm matches. Some rows mark clone size as missing; the rest say once, few, many or name a class of expanded clone.

>TRBV14|TRBJ2-1|-|TRBD1
TGTGCCAGCAGCCAATTTTCTCCGGGACAGGCCTCCTACAATGAGCAGTTCTTC
CASSQFSPGQASYNEQFF
>TRBV12-3/TRBV12-4|TRBJ2-3|many|-
TGTGCCAGCAGTTTACCCAGCACAGATACGCAGTATTTT
CASSLPSTDTQYF
>TRBV28|TRBJ1-5|few|-
TGTGCCAGCAGTTGGGTTCTAAATCAGCCCCAGCATTTT
CASSWVLNQPQHF
>TRBV20-1|TRBJ2-3|-|-
TGCAGTGCTGAACCCAGACCCACAGATACGCAGTATTTT
CSAEPRPTDTQYF
>TRBV20-1|TRBJ2-3|-|TRBD2
TGCTGTGCTAGATCCGGGACTAGCGGGGCAAGCACAGATACGCAGTATTTT
CCARSGTSGASTDTQYF
>TRBV12-5|TRBJ2-1|many|-
TGTGCTAGTGGCAGACCCATAGGAGGGGGGGGCAATGAGCAGTTCTTC
CASGRPIGGGGNEQFF
>TRBV7-2|TRBJ2-4|-|-
TGTGCCAGCAGCTTAGTACTAGCCAAAAACATTCAGTACTTC
CASSLVLAKNIQYF
>TRBV14|TRBJ2-1|many|-
TGTGCCAGCAGCACTCTAGCCACCTCCTACAATGAGCAGTTCTTC
CASSTLATSYNEQFF
>TRBV7-9|TRBJ2-7|many|-
TGTGCCAGCAGCACCAGAGGGGGGATCGAGCAGTACTTC
CASSTRGGIEQYF
>TRBV7-9|TRBJ1-2|few|-
TGTGCCAGCAGCGCAGGGACCTCTAACTATGGCTACACCTTC
CASSAGTSNYGYTF
>TRBV29-1|TRBJ2-3|many|-
TGCAGCGTTGGGATTTTCACTAGCACAGATACGCAGTATTTT
CSVGIFTSTDTQYF
>TRBV4-3|TRBJ2-3|few|-
TGCGCCAGCAGCCTCACAGGGGAGGAGCGAGATACGCAGTATTTT
CASSLTGEERDTQYF
>TRBV12-3/TRBV12-4|TRBJ2-3|few|-
TGTGCCTCAAATGGGGGGGGCCCCACAGATACGCAGTATTTT
CASNGGGPTDTQYF
>TRBV3-1|TRBJ2-7|few|TRBD2
TGTGCCAGCAGCCCGGGGGGGACTAGCGGCCTCTACGAGCAGTACTTC
CASSPGGTSGLYEQYF
>TRBV6-2/TRBV6-3|TRBJ2-1|many|TRBD1
TGTGCCAGCAGTCGAAACAGGGGGCGAAGCTCCTACAATGAGCAGTTCTTC
CASSRNRGRSSYNEQFF
>TRBV4-3|TRBJ2-1|-|TRBD2
TGCGCCAGCAGCCAAGTCCCTCCGGGACTAGCGACCTACAATGAGCAGTTCTTC
CASSQVPPGLATYNEQFF
>TRBV10-3|TRBJ1-1|few|-
TGTGCCATCAGTGCGGCCAGGGGCGAAGGAACTGAAGCTTTCTTT
CAISAARGEGTEAFF
>TRBV20-1|TRBJ2-3|many|-
TGCAGTGCTAAGGAGGAAACGCAGTATTTT
CSAKEETQYF
>TRBV12-3/TRBV12-4|TRBJ1-5|-|-
TGTGCCAGCAGTTTAAGCGTCAACAATCAGCCCCAGCATTTT
CASSLSVNNQPQHF
>TRBV11-2|TRBJ2-1|-|-
TGTGCCAGCAGCCACGGATCCAGACTAGCCTACAATGAGCAGTTCTTC
CASSHGSRLAYNEQFF
>TRBV12-3/TRBV12-4|TRBJ2-1|few|TRBD2
TGTGCCAGCAGTTTCAGACTAGCCGCGAATGAGCAGTTCTTC
CASSFRLAANEQFF
>TRBV27|TRBJ1-1|-|TRBD1
TGTGCCAGCAATCCAGCAGGGGGCACTGAAGCTTTCTTT
CASNPAGGTEAFF
>TRBV10-3|TRBJ2-7|-|-
TGTGCCATCAGTGCCCCGGACAGCTCTCCCTACGAGCGGTACTTC
CAISAPDSSPYERYF
>TRBV4-2|TRBJ2-4|many|TRBD1
TGTGCCAGCAGCCACGGGGACAGGGTGAAAAACATTCAGTACTTC
CASSHGDRVKNIQYF
>TRBV12-3/TRBV12-4|TRBJ1-6|-|-
TGTGCCAGCAGCTCTACCCAGGGGTTGTCACCCCTCCACTTT
CASSSTQGLSPLHF
>TRBV28|TRBJ2-1|few|TRBD2
TGTGCCAGCAGTTTAGCGGGAGGGCCTCACAATGAGCAGTTCTTC
CASSLAGGPHNEQFF
>TRBV12-3/TRBV12-4|TRBJ2-3|-|-
TGTGCCAGCACCCCCCTATTTGGCACAGATACGCAGTATTTT
CASTPLFGTDTQYF
>TRBV4-2|TRBJ2-2|many|TRBD2
TGTGCCAGCAGCCAAGGGACTAGCGGGAGGTCCACCGGGGAGCTGTTTTTT
CASSQGTSGRSTGELFF
>TRBV7-2|TRBJ1-1|few|-
TGTGCCAGCAGCCCCCGTGGCTTCCGACCGTTGAACACTGAAGCTTTCTTT
CASSPRGFRPLNTEAFF
>TRBV7-2|TRBJ2-1|many|TRBD2
TGTGCCAGCAGCTTAGCAGTGCGGACTAGCGGGAGGGATGAGCAGTTCTTC
CASSLAVRTSGRDEQFF
>TRBV12-3/TRBV12-4|TRBJ2-7|-|TRBD2
TGTGCCAGCAGTTCGTGGGCTAGCGGGATCAGGTACGAGCAGTACTTC
CASSSWASGIRYEQYF
>TRBV5-1|TRBJ2-3|many|-
TGCGCCAGCAGTCCGACTGGTCTCACAGATACGCAGTATTTT
CASSPTGLTDTQYF